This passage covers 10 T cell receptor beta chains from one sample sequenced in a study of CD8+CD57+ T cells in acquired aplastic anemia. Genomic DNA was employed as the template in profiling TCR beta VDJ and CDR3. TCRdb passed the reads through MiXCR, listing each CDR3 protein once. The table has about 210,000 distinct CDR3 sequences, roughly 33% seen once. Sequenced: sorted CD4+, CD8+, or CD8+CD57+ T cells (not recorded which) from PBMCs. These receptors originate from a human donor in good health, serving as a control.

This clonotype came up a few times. CDR3 sequence reads: CASSSLWGGNTIYF. DNA of the CDR3: TGTGCCAGCAGCTCCCTATGGGGGGGAAACACCATATATTTT. The chain uses TRBV13 and TRBJ1-3; D may be TRBD1 (5 bases). Trimming stripped 4 bases from V and 4 bases from J, with 11 bases between. The CDR3 has 14 residues. CDR1 is PRHDT, CDR2 FYEKMQ, per germline (reference sequence).

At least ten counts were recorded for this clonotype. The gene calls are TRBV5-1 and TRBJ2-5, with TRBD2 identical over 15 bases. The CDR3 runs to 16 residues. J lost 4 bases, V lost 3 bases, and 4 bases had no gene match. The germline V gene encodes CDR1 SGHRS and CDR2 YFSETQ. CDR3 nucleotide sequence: TGCGCCAGCAGCTCCTGGACTAGCGGGGGGGCAGAGACCCAGTACTTC. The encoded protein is CASSSWTSGGAETQYF.

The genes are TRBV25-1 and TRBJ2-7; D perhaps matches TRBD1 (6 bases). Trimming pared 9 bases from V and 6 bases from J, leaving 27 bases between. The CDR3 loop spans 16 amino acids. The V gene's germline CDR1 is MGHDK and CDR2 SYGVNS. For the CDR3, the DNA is TGTGCCAGTACGGTGGGGGCGACAGGCTTTCGGGTCGAGCAGTACTTC. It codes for CASTVGATGFRVEQYF.

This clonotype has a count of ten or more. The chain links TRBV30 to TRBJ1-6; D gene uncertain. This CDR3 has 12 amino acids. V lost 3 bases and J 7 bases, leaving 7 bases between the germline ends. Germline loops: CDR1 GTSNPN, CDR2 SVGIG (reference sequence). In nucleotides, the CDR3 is TGTGCCTGGAGCACCAGAAATTCACCCCTCCACTTT. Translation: CAWSTRNSPLHF.

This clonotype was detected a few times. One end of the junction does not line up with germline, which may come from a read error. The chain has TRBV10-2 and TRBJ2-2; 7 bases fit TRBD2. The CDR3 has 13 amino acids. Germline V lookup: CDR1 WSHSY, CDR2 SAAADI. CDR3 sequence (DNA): TGTGCCACCCAGCGGGGGAACACCGGGGAGCTGTTTTTT. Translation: CATQRGNTGELFF.

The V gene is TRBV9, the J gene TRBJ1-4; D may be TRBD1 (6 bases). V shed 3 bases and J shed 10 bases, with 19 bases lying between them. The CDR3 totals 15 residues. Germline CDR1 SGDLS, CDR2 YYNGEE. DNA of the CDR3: TGTGCCAGCAGCGCTAAGACAGGTATATTACGAAAACTGTTTTTT. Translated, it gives CASSAKTGILRKLFF.

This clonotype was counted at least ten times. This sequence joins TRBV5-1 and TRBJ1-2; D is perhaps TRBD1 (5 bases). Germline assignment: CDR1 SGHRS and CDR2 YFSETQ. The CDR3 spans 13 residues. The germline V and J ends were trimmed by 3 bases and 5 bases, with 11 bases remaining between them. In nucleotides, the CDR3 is TGCGCCAGCAGCTCGGGACTGATTTATGGCTACACCTTC. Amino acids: CASSSGLIYGYTF.

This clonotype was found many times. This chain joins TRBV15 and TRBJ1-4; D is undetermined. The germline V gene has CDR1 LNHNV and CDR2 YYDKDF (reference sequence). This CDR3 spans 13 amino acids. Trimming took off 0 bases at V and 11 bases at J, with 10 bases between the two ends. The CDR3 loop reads CATSRDGVVKLFF. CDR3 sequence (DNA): TGTGCCACCAGCAGAGATGGGGTTGTCAAACTGTTTTTT.

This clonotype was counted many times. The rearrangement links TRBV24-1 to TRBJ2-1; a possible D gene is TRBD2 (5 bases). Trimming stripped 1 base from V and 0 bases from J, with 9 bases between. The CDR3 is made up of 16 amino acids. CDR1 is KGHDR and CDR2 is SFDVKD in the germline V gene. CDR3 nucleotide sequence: TGTGCCACCAGTGATTTTAGGGAGAGCTCCTACAATGAGCAGTTCTTC. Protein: CATSDFRESSYNEQFF.

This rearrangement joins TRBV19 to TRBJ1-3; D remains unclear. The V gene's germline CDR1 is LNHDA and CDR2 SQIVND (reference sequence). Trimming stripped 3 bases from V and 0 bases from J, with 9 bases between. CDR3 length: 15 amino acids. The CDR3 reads CASSMVRASGNTIYF. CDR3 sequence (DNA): TGTGCCAGTAGTATGGTCCGCGCCTCTGGAAACACCATATATTTT.